The 23 T cell receptor beta chains below all came from one sample that was sequenced in a study of blood T cell repertoires in COVID-19. This table comes from immunoSEQ multiplex PCR, and its TCRdb copy is limited to in-frame clones, with some not included. Among around 310,000 clones, around 90% were seen once, and the ten largest hold 1%. The sequenced sample consisted of peripheral blood. These receptors all stem from a middle-aged woman with COVID-19, enrolled during active disease.

This chain joins TRBV5-1 and TRBJ1-4, with unresolved D. The CDR3 consists of 13 residues. V was cut by 2 bases and J by 7 bases, with 9 bases left in between. The V gene's germline CDR1 is SGHRS and CDR2 YFSETQ. This CDR3 is CASSFTRGEKLFF. The CDR3 coding sequence is TGCGCCAGCAGCTTCACTCGAGGTGAAAAACTGTTTTTT.

This sequence joins TRBV9 and TRBJ2-1; 7 bases align to TRBD2. The CDR3 has 17 amino acids. Trimming at V came to 4 bases and at J to 4 bases, leaving 14 bases not matched to a gene. Germline V CDR1 and CDR2: SGDLS, YYNGEE. The CDR3 sequence is CASSLTVGGRRYNEQFF. The CDR3, as DNA: TGTGCCAGCAGCTTAACGGTCGGCGGGAGACGGTACAATGAGCAGTTCTTC.

The rearrangement uses TRBV5-8 and TRBJ1-2; D possibly corresponds to TRBD1 (5 bases). The length of the CDR3 is 15 residues. The V gene lost 0 bases and the J gene lost 5 bases, with 14 bases spanning the gap. The V gene's germline CDR1 is SGHTS and CDR2 YDEGEE. The CDR3 DNA reads TGTGCCAGCAGCTTGGGGGTCAGGGCGTTGTATGGCTACACCTTC. This translates into CASSLGVRALYGYTF.

This chain links TRBV9 with TRBJ1-1; tentative D call: TRBD1 (5 bases). Germline values: CDR1 SGDLS, CDR2 YYNGEE. V shed 0 bases and J shed 1 base, with 7 bases lying between them. There are 14 residues in the CDR3. As DNA, the CDR3 is TGTGCCAGCAGCGTAGGTAGGGGGAACACTGAAGCTTTCTTT. This translates into CASSVGRGNTEAFF.

V gene TRBV5-4 combines with J gene TRBJ1-6; D gene ambiguous. This CDR3 is built from 12 residues. Trimming removed 3 bases at V and 7 bases at J, with 5 bases between. Germline CDR1 SGHNT, CDR2 YYREEE (reference sequence). The CDR3 nucleotides read TGTGCCAGCAGCTCCCCGAATTCACCCCTCCACTTT. It codes for CASSSPNSPLHF.

CDR3 in amino acids: CASSLAVGGYTF. The CDR3 DNA sequence: TGTGCCAGCAGCCTTGCGGTAGGTGGCTACACCTTC. The rearrangement links TRBV7-2 to TRBJ1-2; D unclear. Between the trimmed V and J ends, which lost 5 bases and 7 bases, there was a span of 11 bases. The germline gives CDR1 SGHTA, CDR2 FQGNSA. The length of the CDR3 is 12 residues.

The V and J genes are TRBV7-2 and TRBJ2-5; 8 nucleotides line up with TRBD1. Germline V gene lookup returns CDR1 SGHTA and CDR2 FQGNSA. The ends lost 5 bases at V and 2 bases at J; junction bases unmatched: 4. This CDR3 contains 14 residues. The CDR3 DNA sequence: TGTGCCAGCAGCAAGGACAGGGCACAAGAGACCCAGTACTTC. Translation: CASSKDRAQETQYF.

This clone is a singleton in its sample. The chain links TRBV9 to TRBJ1-2; 8 nucleotides align to TRBD1. Germline V lookup: CDR1 SGDLS, CDR2 YYNGEE. V lost 3 bases and J lost 4; bases outside the gene matches: 8. The CDR3 sequence is 15 residues long. CDR3 coding DNA: TGTGCCAGCAGCGCTTATACAGGGGGAGGCTATGGCTACACCTTC. Translated: CASSAYTGGGYGYTF.

The chain links TRBV4-3 to TRBJ1-4, with 7 bases that match TRBD1. J was trimmed by 10 bases and V by 1 base; bases with no gene match: 12. This CDR3 has 16 amino acids. CDR1 is LGHNA, CDR2 YSLEER, per germline. The DNA of the CDR3 is TGCGCCAGCAGCCAAGGTCCGGGGCAGGGGGATGGAAAACTGTTTTTT. Amino acids: CASSQGPGQGDGKLFF.

The table lists this clone with a count of one. This chain links TRBV28 with TRBJ2-7; TRBD1 matches 7 bases. The J segment lost 6 bases and the V segment lost 6 bases, leaving 8 bases of the junction unmatched. CDR3 length equals 13 residues. Germline V gene lookup returns CDR1 MDHEN and CDR2 SYDVKM. CDR3 nucleotides: TGTGCCAGCAGCTCCGGGACAGAACTCGAGCAGTACTTC. It encodes CASSSGTELEQYF. The whole variable domain, filled in from reference TRBV28 and TRBJ2-7, reads DVKVTQSSRYLVKRTGEKVFLECVQDMDHENMFWYRQDPGLGLRLIYFSYDVKMKEKGDIPEGYSVSREKKERFSLILESASTNQTSMYLCASSSGTELEQYFGPGTRLTVT.

The chain is built from TRBV13 and TRBJ1-1; tentatively, D is TRBD1 (5 bases). V was pared by 5 bases and J by 5 bases, with 9 bases between. Germline V gene data show CDR1 as PRHDT and CDR2 as FYEKMQ (reference sequence). The CDR3 has 12 amino acids. CDR3 nucleotide sequence: TGTGCCAGCAGCAGCAGGGTGACTGAAGCTTTCTTT. Translated, it gives CASSSRVTEAFF.

The rearrangement joins TRBV5-1 to TRBJ1-5; a possible D gene is TRBD1 (5 bases). The germline V gene encodes CDR1 SGHRS and CDR2 YFSETQ. This CDR3 region has 14 residues. V was shortened by 0 bases and J by 7 bases, with 11 bases between the two germline ends. The CDR3 is CASSLAGMEQPQHF. The CDR3 nucleotides read TGCGCCAGCAGCTTGGCAGGGATGGAGCAGCCCCAGCATTTT. The full variable domain, in which reference TRBV5-1 and TRBJ1-5 provide the parts outside the CDR3, is KAGVTQTPRYLIKTRGQQVTLSCSPISGHRSVSWYQQTPGQGLQFLFEYFSETQRNKGNFPGRFSGRQFSNSRSEMNVSTLELGDSALYLCASSLAGMEQPQHFGDGTRLSIL.

V is TRBV9 and J is TRBJ1-1; D perhaps matches TRBD1 (6 bases). CDR3 size: 16 residues. Deletions cut 3 bases from V and 0 bases from J, with 15 bases between. CDR1 is SGDLS, CDR2 YYNGEE, per germline. The CDR3 nucleotides are TGTGCCAGCAGCGCGTCCAGGGGCGGTTTGAACACTGAAGCTTTCTTT. Encoded protein: CASSASRGGLNTEAFF.

The chain is built from TRBV5-1 and TRBJ1-2, with 7 nucleotides matching TRBD1. There are 16 residues in the CDR3. The V segment lost 4 bases and the J segment 0 bases; nucleotides outside the gene matches: 9. The germline gives CDR1 SGHRS, CDR2 YFSETQ. This CDR3 is CASSTGQAGANYGYTF. CDR3 sequence (DNA): TGCGCCAGCAGCACCGGACAGGCCGGGGCTAACTATGGCTACACCTTC.

The genes are TRBV12-3 or TRBV12-4 and TRBJ1-1; TRBD1 might be the D (5 bases). This CDR3 region has 13 residues. The ends were cut back, 6 bases at V and 1 base at J, with 9 bases in the middle. CDR3 sequence reads: CASRGDWNTEAFF. CDR3 bases: TGTGCCAGCAGGGGGGACTGGAACACTGAAGCTTTCTTT.

V and J are TRBV4-3 and TRBJ2-7; a weak D match, TRBD1 (6 bases). Trimming took off 0 bases at V and 3 bases at J, with 12 bases between the two ends. CDR1 is LGHNA and CDR2 is YSLEER in the germline V gene. The CDR3 is made up of 15 amino acids. In DNA form, the CDR3 reads TGCGCCAGCAGCCAAGATCGTTCAGGGGTCTACGAGCAGTACTTC. This sequence encodes CASSQDRSGVYEQYF.

The chain joins TRBV28 to TRBJ2-1, with 9 bases fitting TRBD1. The CDR3 spans 14 residues. Germline values: CDR1 MDHEN, CDR2 SYDVKM. V lost 5 bases, J lost 6 bases, and 5 bases stayed unmatched. The CDR3 protein is CASSAGQGFNEQFF. In DNA form, the CDR3 reads TGTGCCAGCAGTGCCGGACAGGGGTTCAATGAGCAGTTCTTC.

CDR3 sequence: CASSYGTVTPAEKLFF. Here the CDR3 DNA reads TGCGCCAGCAGCTACGGGACAGTGACGCCCGCGGAAAAACTGTTTTTT. The V gene is TRBV5-1, the J gene TRBJ1-4, with 7 positions matching TRBD1. Germline CDR1 SGHRS, CDR2 YFSETQ. V shed 3 bases, J shed 8 bases, and the junction held 13 bases outside the gene matches. This CDR3 is 16 amino acids long.

The chain uses TRBV12-3 or TRBV12-4 and TRBJ2-2; TRBD1 is a possible D gene (5 bases). CDR3 length: 13 amino acids. Trimming stripped 6 bases from V and 4 bases from J, with 9 bases between. CDR3: CASRKGITGELFF. DNA for the CDR3: TGTGCCAGCAGGAAGGGGATCACCGGGGAGCTGTTTTTT.

The chain has TRBV19 and TRBJ1-2, with 8 nucleotides matching TRBD1. V lost 3 bases, J lost 4 bases, and 10 bases stayed unmatched. Looked up from germline, CDR1 is LNHDA and CDR2 is SQIVND (reference sequence). This CDR3 region has 16 residues. This CDR3 is CASSMVGTGNFYGYTF. The CDR3 coding sequence is TGTGCCAGTAGTATGGTTGGGACAGGTAACTTCTATGGCTACACCTTC.

V usage is TRBV5-1 and J usage is TRBJ1-5, with D perhaps matching TRBD1 (6 bases). The CDR3 has 14 residues. From germline, CDR1 is SGHRS and CDR2 YFSETQ. Trimming took 0 bases from V and 3 from J, leaving 7 bases between them. The CDR3 sequence: CASSLDRDNQPQHF. CDR3 sequence (DNA): TGCGCCAGCAGCTTGGACAGGGACAATCAGCCCCAGCATTTT. The full variable domain, completed using reference TRBV5-1 and TRBJ1-5, is KAGVTQTPRYLIKTRGQQVTLSCSPISGHRSVSWYQQTPGQGLQFLFEYFSETQRNKGNFPGRFSGRQFSNSRSEMNVSTLELGDSALYLCASSLDRDNQPQHFGDGTRLSIL.

The chain has TRBV28 and TRBJ2-7; no reliable D call. The CDR3 sequence is 12 residues long. Germline V gives CDR1 MDHEN, CDR2 SYDVKM. The V and J ends lost 3 bases and 3 bases respectively, with 6 bases between them. CDR3 sequence reads: CASSLIDYEQYF. In nucleotides, the CDR3 is TGTGCCAGCAGTTTGATAGACTACGAGCAGTACTTC.

The genes are TRBV20-1 and TRBJ1-6, with D possibly TRBD1 on 5 matching bases. Germline V gene lookup returns CDR1 DFQATT and CDR2 SNEGSKA (reference sequence). This CDR3 region has 16 residues. V lost 3 bases, J lost 0 bases, and 12 bases lay in between. CDR3 sequence: CSASRGRLSYNSPLHF. Written as DNA, the CDR3 is TGCAGTGCTAGTAGGGGAAGGCTCTCCTATAATTCACCCCTCCACTTT.